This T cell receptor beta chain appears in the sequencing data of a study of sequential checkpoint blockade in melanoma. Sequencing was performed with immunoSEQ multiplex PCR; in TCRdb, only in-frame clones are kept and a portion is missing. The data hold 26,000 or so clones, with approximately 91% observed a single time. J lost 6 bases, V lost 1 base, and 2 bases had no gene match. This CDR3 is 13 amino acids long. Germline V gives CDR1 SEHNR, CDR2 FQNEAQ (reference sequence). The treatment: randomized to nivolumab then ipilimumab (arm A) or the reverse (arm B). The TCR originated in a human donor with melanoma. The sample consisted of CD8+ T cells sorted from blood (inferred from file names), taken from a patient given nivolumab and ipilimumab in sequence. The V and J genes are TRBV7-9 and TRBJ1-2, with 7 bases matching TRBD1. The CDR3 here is CASSLGQGDGYTF. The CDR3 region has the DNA TGTGCCAGCAGCTTAGGACAGGGCGATGGCTACACCTTC.